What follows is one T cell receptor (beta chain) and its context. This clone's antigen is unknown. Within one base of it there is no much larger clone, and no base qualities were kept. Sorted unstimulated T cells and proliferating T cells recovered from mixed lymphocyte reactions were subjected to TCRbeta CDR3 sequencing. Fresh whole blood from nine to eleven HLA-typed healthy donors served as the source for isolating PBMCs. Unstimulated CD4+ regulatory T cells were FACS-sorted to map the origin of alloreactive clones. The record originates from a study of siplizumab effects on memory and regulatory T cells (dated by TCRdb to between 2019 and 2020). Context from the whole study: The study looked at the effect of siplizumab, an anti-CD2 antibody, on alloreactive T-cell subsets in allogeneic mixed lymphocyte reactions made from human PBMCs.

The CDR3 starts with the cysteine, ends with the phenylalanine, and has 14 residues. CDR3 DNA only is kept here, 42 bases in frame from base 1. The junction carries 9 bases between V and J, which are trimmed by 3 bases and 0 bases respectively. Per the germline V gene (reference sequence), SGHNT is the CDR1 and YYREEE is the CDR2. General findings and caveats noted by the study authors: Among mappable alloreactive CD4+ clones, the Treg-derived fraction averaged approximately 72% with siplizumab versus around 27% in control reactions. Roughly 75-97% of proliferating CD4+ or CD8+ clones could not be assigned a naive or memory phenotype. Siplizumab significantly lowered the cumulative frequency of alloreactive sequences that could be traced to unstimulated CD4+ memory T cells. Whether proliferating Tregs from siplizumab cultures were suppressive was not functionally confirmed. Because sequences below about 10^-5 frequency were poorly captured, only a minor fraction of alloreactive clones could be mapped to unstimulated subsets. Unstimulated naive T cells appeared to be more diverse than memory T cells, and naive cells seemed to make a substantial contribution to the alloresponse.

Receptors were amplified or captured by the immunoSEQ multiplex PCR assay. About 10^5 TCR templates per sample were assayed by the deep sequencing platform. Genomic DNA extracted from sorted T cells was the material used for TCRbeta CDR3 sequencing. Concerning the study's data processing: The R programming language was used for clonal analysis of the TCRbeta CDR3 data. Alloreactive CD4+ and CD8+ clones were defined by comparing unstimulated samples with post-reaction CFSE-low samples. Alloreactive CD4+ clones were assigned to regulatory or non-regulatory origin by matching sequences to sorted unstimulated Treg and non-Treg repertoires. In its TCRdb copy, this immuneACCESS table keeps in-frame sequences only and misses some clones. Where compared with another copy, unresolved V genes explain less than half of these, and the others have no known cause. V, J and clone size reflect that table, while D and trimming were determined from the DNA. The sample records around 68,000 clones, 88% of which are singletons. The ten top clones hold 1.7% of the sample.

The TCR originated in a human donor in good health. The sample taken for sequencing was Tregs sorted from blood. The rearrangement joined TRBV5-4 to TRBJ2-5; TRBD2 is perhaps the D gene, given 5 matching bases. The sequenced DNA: TGTGCCAGCAGCTCACGGAGGTACCAAGAGACCCAGTACTTC. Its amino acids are CASSSRRYQETQYF.